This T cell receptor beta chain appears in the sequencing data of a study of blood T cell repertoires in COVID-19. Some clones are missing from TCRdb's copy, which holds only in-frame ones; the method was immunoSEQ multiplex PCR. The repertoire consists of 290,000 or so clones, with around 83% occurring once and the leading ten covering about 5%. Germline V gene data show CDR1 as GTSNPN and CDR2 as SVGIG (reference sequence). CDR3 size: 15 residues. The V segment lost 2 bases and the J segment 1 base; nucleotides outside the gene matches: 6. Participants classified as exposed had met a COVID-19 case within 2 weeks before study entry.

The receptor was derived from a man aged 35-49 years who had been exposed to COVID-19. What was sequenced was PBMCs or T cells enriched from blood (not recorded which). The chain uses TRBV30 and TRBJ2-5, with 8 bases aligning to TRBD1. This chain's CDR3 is CAWSRGTGAQETQYF. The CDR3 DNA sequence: TGTGCCTGGAGTAGGGGGACAGGAGCCCAAGAGACCCAGTACTTC.